The 4 T cell receptor beta chains below come from one sample, sequenced in a study of T cells in Graves' hyperthyroidism and ophthalmopathy. Researchers amplified the TCR beta CDR3 regions from RNA transcripts. An initial round of RT-PCR targeting the TCR CDR3 relied on the HTBI primer set. TCRdb called the multiplex PCR reads again in MiXCR, with one record for every CDR3 protein. The top ten hold 6.5% to 10% of the sample, which has some 270,000 distinct CDR3 sequences, 10% to 15% seen once. The sample comprised blood. The source is a young woman with Graves' hyperthyroidism that later progressed to Graves' ophthalmopathy.

This clonotype was seen a handful of times. V is TRBV27 and J is TRBJ2-6, with D hard to call. V was trimmed by 3 bases and J by 2 bases, leaving 8 bases between them. CDR3 size: 15 residues. The germline V gene encodes CDR1 MNHEY and CDR2 SMNVEV (reference sequence). CDR3 region: CASSFSGTGANVLTF. CDR3 sequence (DNA): TGTGCCAGCAGTTTCAGTGGGACTGGGGCCAACGTCCTGACTTTC.

There are many counts of this clonotype. The chain carries TRBV12-3 or TRBV12-4 and TRBJ1-1; D perhaps matches TRBD1 (5 bases). Trimming removed 3 bases at V and 7 bases at J, with 15 bases between. The CDR3 is 14 amino acids. CDR3 sequence reads: CASSFIGAVNEAFF. For the CDR3, the DNA is TGTGCCAGCAGTTTCATAGGGGCGGTGAATGAAGCTTTCTTT.

The sample holds many counts of this clonotype. The chain recombines TRBV2 with TRBJ2-3, with 7 bases fitting TRBD2. Germline loops: CDR1 SNHLY, CDR2 FYNNEI. CDR3 length: 15 amino acids. The V gene end was trimmed by 2 bases and the J gene end by 0 bases; junction bases not matched to a gene: 2. This CDR3 reads CASSEWGGSTDTQYF. The CDR3, as DNA: TGTGCCAGCAGTGAATGGGGGGGGAGCACAGATACGCAGTATTTT.

This clonotype was detected ten times or more. The chain has TRBV6-2 or TRBV6-3 and TRBJ1-2; D not certain. Germline CDR1 reads MNHEY; CDR2 reads SVGEGT. The V gene lost 2 bases and the J gene lost 4 bases, with 5 bases spanning the gap. The CDR3 is made up of 12 amino acids. The CDR3 nucleotides read TGTGCCAGCAGTTACACGCCCTATGGCTACACCTTC. Its protein is CASSYTPYGYTF.